A single sample gave rise to the 19 T cell receptor beta chains below, sequenced in a study of shared clonotypes between healthy human individuals. Measured with immunoSEQ multiplex PCR; TCRdb has only the in-frame clones, and not every one. Altogether roughly 2.5 million clones are present, around nine tenths being singletons, with the ten largest covering about 0.13%. The sequencing sample was made of naive CD4+ T cells sorted from blood. Subset described: CD45RA+ positively selected. These receptors were collected from a man younger than 35 in good health.

This clone was seen once. This chain joins TRBV7-2 and TRBJ2-7; D possibly corresponds to TRBD2 (5 bases). V was clipped by 7 bases and J by 2 bases, with 9 bases between them. Germline-derived CDR1 and CDR2 are SGHTA and FQGNSA. The CDR3 has 12 amino acids. CDR3 DNA: TGTGCCAGCAAAAGCGGCCCCTACGAGCAGTACTTC. It translates to CASKSGPYEQYF. Looking up the rest from reference TRBV7-2 and TRBJ2-7 gives the full variable domain: GAGVSQSPSNKVTEKGKDVELRCDPISGHTALYWYRQSLGQGLEFLIYFQGNSAPDKSGLPSDRFSAERTGGSVSTLTIQRTQQEDSAVYLCASKSGPYEQYFGPGTRLTVT.

The V and J genes are TRBV5-1 and TRBJ2-1, with D perhaps given as TRBD1 or TRBD2 (6 bases each). Germline V gives CDR1 SGHRS, CDR2 YFSETQ. Trimming pared 8 bases from V and 5 bases from J, leaving 20 bases between. CDR3 length: 15 amino acids. CDR3 DNA sequence: TGCGCCAGTACAGAGGGGAGGCAGGGGAACAATGAGCAGTTCTTC. Protein product: CASTEGRQGNNEQFF.

The chain couples TRBV5-8 to TRBJ1-6, with 8 bases matching TRBD1. With 7 bases clipped from V and 10 bases from J, the junction kept 19 bases outside the gene matches. The CDR3 sequence is 17 residues long. Germline V gene lookup returns CDR1 SGHTS and CDR2 YDEGEE. The CDR3 region is CASPPRIMTGAGSPLHF. As DNA, the CDR3 is TGTGCCAGCCCCCCACGGATAATGACAGGGGCTGGATCACCCCTCCACTTT. The full variable domain, with the rest looked up from reference TRBV5-8 and TRBJ1-6, is EAGVTQSPTHLIKTRGQQATLRCSPISGHTSVYWYQQALGLGLQFLLWYDEGEERNRGNFPPRFSGRQFPNYSSELNVNALELEDSALYLCASPPRIMTGAGSPLHFGNGTRLTVT.

This rearrangement joins TRBV11-2 to TRBJ2-3; 9 nucleotides align to TRBD1. CDR3 length: 16 amino acids. The J segment lost 1 base and the V segment lost 1 base, leaving 3 bases of the junction unmatched. The germline V gene has CDR1 SGHAT and CDR2 FQNNGV. The CDR3 spells CASSLARDRGTDTQYF. DNA of the CDR3: TGTGCCAGCAGCTTAGCCCGGGACAGGGGCACAGATACGCAGTATTTT. The full variable domain, in which reference TRBV11-2 and TRBJ2-3 provide the parts outside the CDR3, is EAGVAQSPRYKIIEKRQSVAFWCNPISGHATLYWYQQILGQGPKLLIQFQNNGVVDDSQLPKDRFSAERLKGVDSTLKIQPAKLEDSAVYLCASSLARDRGTDTQYFGPGTRLTVL.

This clone was seen only a few times. The rearrangement uses TRBV4-1 and TRBJ2-2; 10 bases align to TRBD2. Germline CDR1 is MGHRA and CDR2 is YSYEKL. CDR3 length: 15 amino acids. V gave up 3 bases and J gave up 8 bases; unmatched junction bases: 6. Here the CDR3 DNA reads TGCGCCAGCAGCCAGCTAGCGGGAGATCGTGGGGAGCTGTTTTTT. Translating it yields CASSQLAGDRGELFF.

The chain employs TRBV6-6 and TRBJ2-5; D possibly corresponds to TRBD2 (6 bases). This CDR3 has 15 amino acids. Germline V gene sequence: CDR1 MNHNY, CDR2 SVGAGI (reference sequence). Trimming cost V 4 bases and J 5 bases, with 17 bases left between them. The CDR3 is CASSSPGGGLETQYF. In DNA, the CDR3 is TGTGCCAGCAGTTCCCCCGGGGGTGGGCTGGAGACCCAGTACTTC.

This rearrangement joins TRBV6-5 to TRBJ2-6; D remains unclear. The CDR3 has 16 residues. With 2 bases removed from V and 0 bases from J, the gap between germline ends came to 8 bases. CDR1 is MNHEY, CDR2 SVGAGI, per germline. The CDR3 DNA is TGTGCCAGCAGTTACACACTAAGCTCTGGGGCCAACGTCCTGACTTTC. Translation: CASSYTLSSGANVLTF.

DNA of the CDR3: TGCAGCGTCCCGCGCTTTTCTAACTATGGCTACACCTTC. It encodes CSVPRFSNYGYTF. V and J are TRBV29-1 and TRBJ1-2; D is unclear. This CDR3 spans 13 amino acids. Germline V gives CDR1 SQVTM, CDR2 ANQGSEA. Deletions cut 6 bases from V and 0 bases from J, with 11 bases between.

With regard to this clone: Other nucleotide sequences from this sample produce the same CDR3. The chain combines TRBV9 with TRBJ2-7, with 8 bases lining up with TRBD2. This CDR3 is 18 amino acids long. Germline V gene data show CDR1 as SGDLS and CDR2 as YYNGEE. V lost 2 bases to trimming and J lost 1 base; unmatched junction nucleotides: 14. The CDR3 nucleotides read TGTGCCAGCAGCGTGGGAATTCTGACGGGGGGGATGTCCTACGAGCAGTACTTC. Its protein is CASSVGILTGGMSYEQYF.

V is TRBV28 and J is TRBJ2-1; 11 nucleotides match TRBD1. The CDR3 runs to 16 residues. Trimming took 2 bases from V and 6 from J; bases not matched to a gene: 6. CDR1 is MDHEN, CDR2 SYDVKM, per germline. The CDR3 bases are TGTGCCAGCAGTTTAGGCCGGGACAGGGGGACCAATGAGCAGTTCTTC. This codes for CASSLGRDRGTNEQFF.

This clone came up once. Other DNA sequences in the same sample also yield this CDR3. The chain has TRBV6-5 and TRBJ2-7, with 7 bases identical to TRBD1. V was pared by 6 bases and J by 0 bases, with 8 bases of the junction left unmatched. The CDR3 sequence is 15 residues long. CDR1 and CDR2 from the germline V gene are MNHEY and SVGAGI. The CDR3 nucleotides are TGTGCCAGCAGCTCACAGGGGAAGGGCTCCTACGAGCAGTACTTC. Amino acid sequence: CASSSQGKGSYEQYF.

This clone was observed a single time. This chain connects TRBV28 to TRBJ1-4; 8 bases fit TRBD1. Germline loops: CDR1 MDHEN, CDR2 SYDVKM. V was clipped by 5 bases and J by 8 bases; unmatched bases: 7. The CDR3 loop spans 14 amino acids. The CDR3: CASSVQGALEKLFF. The CDR3 DNA sequence: TGTGCCAGCAGTGTCCAGGGGGCGTTAGAAAAACTGTTTTTT. Filled out from reference TRBV28 and TRBJ1-4, the complete variable domain reads DVKVTQSSRYLVKRTGEKVFLECVQDMDHENMFWYRQDPGLGLRLIYFSYDVKMKEKGDIPEGYSVSREKKERFSLILESASTNQTSMYLCASSVQGALEKLFFGSGTQLSVL.

V is TRBV5-4 and J is TRBJ2-5, with 9 bases identical to TRBD1. The germline V gene has CDR1 SGHNT and CDR2 YYREEE (reference sequence). J was trimmed by 4 bases and V by 7 bases; bases with no gene match: 8. CDR3 length: 14 residues. For the CDR3, the DNA is TGTGCCAGCCTACAACAGGGGGCAGGAGAGACCCAGTACTTC. This gives the protein CASLQQGAGETQYF.

This clone came up once. The rearrangement uses TRBV18 and TRBJ2-3, with D perhaps matching TRBD1 or TRBD2 (6 bases each). The germline V gene has CDR1 KGHSH and CDR2 LQKENI. The CDR3 extends over 15 amino acids. V lost 3 bases and J lost 5, with 15 bases in between. For the CDR3, the DNA is TGTGCCAGCTCACCGAGTTGGGGGGCCAAAGATACGCAGTATTTT. Its translation is CASSPSWGAKDTQYF.

As to this clone: Additional DNA sequences in this sample encode the identical CDR3. The V call is TRBV6-6, the J call TRBJ1-4, with 7 nucleotides matching TRBD1. V was clipped by 6 bases and J by 5 bases; unmatched bases: 3. Germline loops: CDR1 MNHNY, CDR2 SVGAGI (reference sequence). The CDR3 extends over 13 amino acids. The CDR3 DNA follows: TGTGCCAGCAGCCGACAGGGAAATGAAAAACTGTTTTTT. Its protein is CASSRQGNEKLFF.

The chain has TRBV2 and TRBJ1-2; 7 nucleotides line up with TRBD1. The CDR3 is made up of 15 amino acids. The ends lost 7 bases at V and 2 bases at J; junction bases unmatched: 10. Germline-derived CDR1 and CDR2 are SNHLY and FYNNEI. CDR3 amino acids: CASMLTGLKNYGYTF. DNA of the CDR3: TGTGCCAGCATGCTGACAGGGCTTAAGAACTATGGCTACACCTTC.

The genes are TRBV19 and TRBJ2-1; 9 bases are a match to TRBD2. CDR1 and CDR2 from the germline V gene are LNHDA and SQIVND (reference sequence). V gave up 3 bases and J gave up 6 bases; unmatched junction bases: 9. The CDR3 is made up of 16 amino acids. CDR3: CASSILASGEFNEQFF. In nucleotides, the CDR3 is TGTGCCAGTAGTATTTTGGCTAGCGGGGAATTCAATGAGCAGTTCTTC.

V and J are TRBV5-1 and TRBJ2-2; a possible D gene is TRBD2 (5 bases). The CDR3 loop spans 14 amino acids. The germline V gene encodes CDR1 SGHRS and CDR2 YFSETQ. The V end was cut by 0 bases, the J end by 8 bases, with 11 bases between. This CDR3 is CASSLDRGVGELFF. The CDR3 nucleotides read TGCGCCAGCAGCTTGGACCGGGGAGTGGGGGAGCTGTTTTTT.

The V call is TRBV5-4, the J call TRBJ2-3; TRBD2 matches 7 bases. Germline CDR1 is SGHNT and CDR2 is YYREEE (reference sequence). The CDR3 contains 17 residues. Germline trimming cut 0 bases from V and 0 bases from J; bases unmatched to any gene: 7. The CDR3 protein is CASSLGFSGASTDTQYF. The CDR3 DNA is TGTGCCAGCAGCTTGGGATTCAGCGGGGCTAGCACAGATACGCAGTATTTT.